The rows below give T cell receptor beta chains drawn from one sample of a study of blood T cell repertoires in COVID-19. Method: immunoSEQ multiplex PCR; TCRdb's copy keeps in-frame clones and lacks some. The repertoire consists of hundreds of thousands of clones, with around 88% occurring once and the leading ten covering over 7.5%. Sequencing input: PBMCs or T cells enriched from blood (not recorded which). These receptor sequences come from a man in his forties who had recovered from COVID-19. The CDR3 runs from the conserved cysteine through the conserved F or W. The D gene is left open where the match is weak.

v_gene: TRBV24-1; d_gene: NA; CDR3aa: CATSERQGLAEQFF
v_gene: TRBV7-3; d_gene: TRBD1; CDR3aa: CASSRGQGRTDTQYF
v_gene: TRBV29-1; d_gene: NA; CDR3aa: CSVTRNEQFF
v_gene: TRBV7-3; d_gene: TRBD2; CDR3aa: CASSLLGLAGVDEQFF
v_gene: TRBV5-1; d_gene: NA; CDR3aa: CASSTSKLNTDTQYF
v_gene: TRBV2; d_gene: TRBD2; CDR3aa: CASSEALQLAGITGNEQYF
v_gene: TRBV12-5; d_gene: NA; CDR3aa: CASGLVHGGNNEQFF
v_gene: TRBV27; d_gene: NA; CDR3aa: CASSLRGFGNTIYF
v_gene: TRBV4-3; d_gene: NA; CDR3aa: CASSQDRDINGYTF
v_gene: TRBV6-5; d_gene: TRBD1; CDR3aa: CASSWDRVNYGYTF
v_gene: TRBV21-1; d_gene: NA; CDR3aa: CASSSLGMRYEQYF
v_gene: TRBV4-2; d_gene: TRBD2; CDR3aa: CASSQEPSGSGVGTGELFF